Detailed here is one T cell receptor beta chain. This clonotype was counted only a few times. The specificity of this receptor is unknown. Base quality data are lacking; no much larger clone is found one base away. This specimen comes from a study of T-cell memory formation after mild COVID-19 (dated by TCRdb to about 2021). Looking at the study overall: TCR sequence clusters from the two donors were found to be largely donor specific. Longitudinal TCRalpha and TCRbeta repertoire sequencing tracked T-cell clones expanding and contracting after mild COVID-19 in a couple of donors. The cohort comprised two young, previously healthy adult volunteers, one female and one male. What the work shows at the level of the full study, not this receptor alone: Clones contracting from day 15 to 85 had balanced CD4/CD8 phenotypes, while a second wave expanding from day 15 to 37 was biased towards CD4+. Only two mild cases were covered in the study, and larger cohorts including severe cases with pre-infection samples were considered necessary. Contracting CD4+ clones appeared mostly in the CM and EM memory subsets, whereas CD8+ clones were enriched in EMRA. The second-wave clones that peaked on day 37 were not confirmed to be SARS-CoV-2 specific. Some responding clones were detected in pre-infection memory, which suggested that pre-existing cross-reactive memory T cells had joined the SARS-CoV-2 response.

PBMCs were isolated by Ficoll-Paque density gradient centrifugation. The sequencing machine was an Illumina NovaSeq 6000. Using 5'RACE with constant-segment primers, TCRalpha and TCRbeta cDNA libraries were constructed, with sample barcodes and unique molecular identifiers added in the process. RNA was extracted from every sample with Trizol reagent. Libraries were amplified in two PCR steps, with a second sample barcode and Illumina TruSeq adapters added in the second step. The libraries were sequenced on an Illumina NovaSeq using 2 x 150 bp paired-end reads. In the authors' own workflow: Demultiplexing of reads and collapsing into UMI-guided consensus sequences were performed with migec v1.2.7. Using mixcr v2.1.11, UMI consensuses were aligned to TRA and TRB V and J templates and then assembled into clonotypes. A clonotype was counted as expanded or contracted only when both edgeR and NoisET called the clonotype significant, with the noise models trained on biological replicates. edgeR calls used a false discovery rate-adjusted p below 0.01 and a log2 fold-change threshold of 1. As an exploratory analysis of dynamics, PCA with hierarchical clustering was applied to max-normalized trajectories of the 1000 most abundant clonotypes. Separately sequenced CD4+ and CD8+ repertoires were used to assign a CD4 or CD8 phenotype to each responding clone. TCRdb reworked the public reads: Q25 trimming with fastp, MiXCR clone assembly, productive beta chains retained. Here each entry gathers all rows of one CDR3 protein and keeps the most common genes and DNA. TCRdb's processing, not the authors', yielded these V and J calls. The sample table records around 430,000 distinct CDR3 sequences; approximately 16% of these occur just once. 20% to 25% of the sample belongs to the ten largest clones.

The receptor was derived from a man aged 18 to 30 who had mild COVID-19 (a few samples of this study predate the infection). The sample titles of this study are shuffled in the database, so cell type and time point are left out; the donor was told from shared clones. The sample consisted of PBMCs or a T cell subset sorted from them (not recorded which).

The CDR3 corresponds to CASSLGGGSQETQYF. In nucleotide form, the sequence is TGTGCCAGCAGCCTTGGGGGGGGGTCGCAGGAGACCCAGTACTTC. The chain couples TRBV7-3 to TRBJ2-5, with 7 central nucleotides matching TRBD2. Germline trimming: 5 bases from V, 5 bases from J; junction bases outside gene matches: 11. Via the germline V gene, CDR1 is SGHTA and CDR2 FQGTGA. Reading from cysteine to phenylalanine, the CDR3 counts 15 amino acids. Only the CDR3 DNA stays, 45 bases, in frame from base 1.